This TCR beta chain is drawn from a study of beta chain features in type 1 diabetes. Study-wide points: The study found that naive, central memory and Treg TCRB repertoires appeared more similar in patients than in healthy donors. cDNA sequencing could over-represent cells with high TCR expression. Patients with type 1 diabetes showed fewer VDJ junction insertions and more deletions. Across all four CD4+ subsets, people with type 1 diabetes showed modestly shorter TCRB CDR3s.

As to this clone: Its specificity is not known.

The investigators reverse transcribed all of the isolated RNA, so they sequenced expressed TCRB transcripts. TCRdb keeps only in-frame clones here, not all; method: immunoSEQ multiplex PCR. The sample includes more than 120,000 clones, 10% of them seen just once. Trimming stripped 4 bases from V and 0 bases from J, with 5 bases between. The CDR3 is 13 residues long. Germline-derived CDR1 and CDR2 are SGDLS and YYNGEE. This sequence joins TRBV9 and TRBJ1-3; D uncertain. Source material: naive CD4+ T cells from blood. This receptor was taken from a man between 18 and 29 years old in good health. The CDR3 sequence: CASSPRSGNTIYF. CDR3 nucleotides: TGTGCCAGCAGCCCTCGCTCTGGAAACACCATATATTTT. The full variable domain, rest sourced from reference TRBV9 and TRBJ1-3, is DSGVTQTPKHLITATGQRVTLRCSPRSGDLSVYWYQQSLDQGLQFLIQYYNGEERAKGNILERFSAQQFPDLHSELNLSSLELGDSALYFCASSPRSGNTIYFGEGSWLTVV.